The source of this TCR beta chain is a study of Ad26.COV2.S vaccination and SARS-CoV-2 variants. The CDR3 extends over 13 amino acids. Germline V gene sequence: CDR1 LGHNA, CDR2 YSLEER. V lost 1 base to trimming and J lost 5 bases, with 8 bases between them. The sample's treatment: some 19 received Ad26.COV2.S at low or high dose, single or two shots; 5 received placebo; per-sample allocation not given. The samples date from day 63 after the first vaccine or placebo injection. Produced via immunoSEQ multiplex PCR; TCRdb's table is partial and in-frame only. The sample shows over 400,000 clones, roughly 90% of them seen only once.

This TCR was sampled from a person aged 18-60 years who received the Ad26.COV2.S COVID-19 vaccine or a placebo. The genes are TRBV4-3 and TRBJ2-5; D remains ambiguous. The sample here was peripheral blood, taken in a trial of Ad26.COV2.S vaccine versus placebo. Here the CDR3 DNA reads TGCGCCAGCAGCCAAGGCCCTCGGGAGACCCAGTACTTC. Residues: CASSQGPRETQYF.